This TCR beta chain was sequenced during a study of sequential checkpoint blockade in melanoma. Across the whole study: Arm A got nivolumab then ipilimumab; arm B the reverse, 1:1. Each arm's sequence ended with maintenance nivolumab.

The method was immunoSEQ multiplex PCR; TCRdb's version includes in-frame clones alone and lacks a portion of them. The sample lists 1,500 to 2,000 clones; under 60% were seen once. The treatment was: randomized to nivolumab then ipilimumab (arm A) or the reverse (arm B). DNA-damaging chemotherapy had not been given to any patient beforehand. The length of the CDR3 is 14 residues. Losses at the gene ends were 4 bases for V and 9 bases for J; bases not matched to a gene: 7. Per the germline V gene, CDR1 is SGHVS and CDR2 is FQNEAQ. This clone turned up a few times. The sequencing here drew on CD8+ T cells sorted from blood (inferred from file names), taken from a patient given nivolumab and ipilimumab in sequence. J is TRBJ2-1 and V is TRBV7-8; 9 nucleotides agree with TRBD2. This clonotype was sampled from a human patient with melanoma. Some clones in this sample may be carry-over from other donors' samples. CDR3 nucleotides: TGTGCCAGCAGCTCAGCTAGCGGGGCCGCTGAGCAGTTCTTC. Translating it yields CASSSASGAAEQFF.